A single sample is the source of the 9 T cell receptor beta chains below, sequenced in a study. In TCRdb, the 5' RACE reads were re-called with MiXCR into one record per CDR3 protein. The repertoire has around 34,000 distinct CDR3 sequences, 25% to 30% of them found once; the top ten carry less than 2.5%. The sorted Tregs were CD4+CD25+CD127-/low cells. Sequenced material: tumor-infiltrating Tregs sorted from the breast tumor. These receptors came from a female donor with breast cancer.

V gene TRBV11-2 combines with J gene TRBJ2-7; 7 positions match TRBD2. V was pared by 1 base and J by 3 bases, with 6 bases of the junction left unmatched. In germline, CDR1 is SGHAT, CDR2 FQNNGV. The CDR3 totals 15 residues. The CDR3 nucleotides are TGTGCCAGCAGCTTAGGGAGCGGGACTGTCTACGAGCAGTACTTC. Its protein is CASSLGSGTVYEQYF.

This clonotype occurred a few times. The chain links TRBV6-5 to TRBJ1-2; no clear D. In germline, CDR1 is MNHEY, CDR2 SVGAGI. V dropped 0 bases and J dropped 7 bases, with 15 bases sitting between them. CDR3 length: 15 residues. This CDR3 reads CASSYSPTWIGGYTF. The DNA for the CDR3 is TGTGCCAGCAGTTACTCGCCAACATGGATCGGTGGCTACACCTTC.

Only a few counts were recorded for this clonotype. This chain joins TRBV20-1 and TRBJ2-7; 10 bases are shared with TRBD1. J gave up 4 bases and V 4 bases, and 7 bases lay outside the gene matches. The CDR3 is 14 amino acids. CDR1 is DFQATT, CDR2 SNEGSKA, per germline (reference sequence). The CDR3 nucleotides read TGCAGTGCTAAGACCCGACAGGGGGCTTACGAGCAGTACTTC. Protein: CSAKTRQGAYEQYF.

This clonotype was recorded a few times. V is TRBV18 and J is TRBJ2-7, with 9 bases matching TRBD2. After removal of 2 bases from V and 7 bases from J, the junction contained 6 bases not matched to a gene. Germline assignment: CDR1 KGHSH and CDR2 LQKENI. CDR3 length: 14 amino acids. CDR3 nucleotides: TGTGCCAGCTCACCAGCGGGGGGGCGAGGGGAGCAGTACTTC. Protein: CASSPAGGRGEQYF.

This clonotype came up many times. The chain couples TRBV2 to TRBJ2-1; no definite D call. Germline assignment: CDR1 SNHLY and CDR2 FYNNEI. The CDR3 is 11 residues long. The V and J ends lost 6 bases and 6 bases respectively, with 6 bases between them. The CDR3 coding sequence is TGTGCCAGCAGCACTTTCAATGAGCAGTTCTTC. Residues: CASSTFNEQFF.

For this clonotype: A read error is possible here, since a much larger clone lies one base away. This chain links TRBV20-1 with TRBJ2-1, with D tentatively TRBD1 or TRBD2 (5 bases each). V shed 0 bases and J shed 7 bases, with 19 bases lying between them. Germline CDR1 reads DFQATT; CDR2 reads SNEGSKA (reference sequence). This CDR3 has 16 residues. The CDR3, as DNA: TGCAGTGCTAGAGATCGTGGTGGGGGAGTAGGGAATGAGCAGTTCTTC. It encodes CSARDRGGGVGNEQFF.

This clonotype was seen only a few times. A read error is possible here, since a much larger clone lies one base away. The CDR3 here is CSAGQGLAKNIQYF. The CDR3 region has the DNA TGCAGTGCTGGACAGGGTCTAGCCAAAAACATTCAGTACTTC. This rearrangement joins TRBV20-1 to TRBJ2-4, with 8 bases that match TRBD1. The CDR3 spans 14 residues. V shed 5 bases, J shed 0 bases, and the junction held 3 bases outside the gene matches. CDR1 is DFQATT, CDR2 SNEGSKA, per germline (reference sequence).

This clonotype has only one observation. Just one base apart from a much larger clone, this may be a read error. The chain joins TRBV2 to TRBJ1-5, with 7 nucleotides matching TRBD1. The CDR3 totals 14 residues. V trimming: 6 bases; J trimming: 2 bases; junction bases outside the gene matches: 4. The germline V gene has CDR1 SNHLY and CDR2 FYNNEI. Here the CDR3 DNA reads TGTGCCAGCAGCGTAGACAGGGGCAATCAGCCCCAGCATTTT. This sequence encodes CASSVDRGNQPQHF.

This clonotype occurred many times. The V call is TRBV20-1, the J call TRBJ2-3; the D gene is possibly TRBD2 (5 bases). The germline V gene encodes CDR1 DFQATT and CDR2 SNEGSKA (reference sequence). V lost 3 bases and J lost 2, with 9 bases in between. This CDR3 contains 13 residues. The DNA for the CDR3 is TGCAGTGCTAGTGCGCGGGTCACAGATACGCAGTATTTT. This codes for CSASARVTDTQYF.